This TCR beta chain derives from a study of T cell changes during pregnancy in multiple sclerosis. V was clipped by 0 bases and J by 5 bases; unmatched bases: 2. The length of the CDR3 is 14 residues. CDR1 is SGDLS and CDR2 is YYNGEE in the germline V gene. Generated by immunoSEQ multiplex PCR, the TCRdb table keeps only in-frame clones and is missing some. This sample yields 50,000 to 70,000 clones, of which around 93% are seen a single time; 0.85% belongs to the top ten. The chain has TRBV9 and TRBJ1-5, with TRBD1 matching over 7 bases. The sequence was collected from a female donor with multiple sclerosis, enrolled in a pregnancy study. The specimen comprised peripheral blood, sampled in the first trimester of pregnancy. The DNA of the CDR3 is TGTGCCAGCAGCGTAGGACAGGGCGATCAGCCCCAGCATTTT. This encodes CASSVGQGDQPQHF.